This T cell receptor (beta chain) was captured by sequencing in a study of graft-versus-host responses after intestinal transplantation. Overall study: Transplants given to recipients were multivisceral, liver-intestinal, or isolated intestinal. Study-wide results and caveats: Investigators detected GvH clones in recipient marrow, with some emerging earlier in ileum or blood.

The data were produced by immunoSEQ multiplex PCR, yet TCRdb's version contains in-frame clones alone and is incomplete. Of just over 70,000 clones listed, under 90% are singletons. Regarding this clone: Its target is unknown.

Looked up from germline, CDR1 is SGHNT and CDR2 is YYREEE (reference sequence). The CDR3 has 15 amino acids. Unmatched junction bases numbered 7, after V lost 5 bases and J lost 2 bases. The source material was unstimulated CD4+ T cells sorted from spleen or lymph node cells, sampled before transplant. The sequence came from a human donor who was the organ donor for an intestinal transplant. This chain uses TRBV5-4 with TRBJ2-3, with 8 bases that match TRBD1. The CDR3 sequence is CASRRDRGPTDTQYF. The CDR3 bases are TGTGCCAGCAGGCGCGACAGGGGCCCCACAGATACGCAGTATTTT. Full variable domain (missing parts from reference TRBV5-4 and TRBJ2-3): ETGVTQSPTHLIKTRGQQVTLRCSSQSGHNTVSWYQQALGQGPQFIFQYYREEENGRGNFPPRFSGLQFPNYSSELNVNALELDDSALYLCASRRDRGPTDTQYFGPGTRLTVL.